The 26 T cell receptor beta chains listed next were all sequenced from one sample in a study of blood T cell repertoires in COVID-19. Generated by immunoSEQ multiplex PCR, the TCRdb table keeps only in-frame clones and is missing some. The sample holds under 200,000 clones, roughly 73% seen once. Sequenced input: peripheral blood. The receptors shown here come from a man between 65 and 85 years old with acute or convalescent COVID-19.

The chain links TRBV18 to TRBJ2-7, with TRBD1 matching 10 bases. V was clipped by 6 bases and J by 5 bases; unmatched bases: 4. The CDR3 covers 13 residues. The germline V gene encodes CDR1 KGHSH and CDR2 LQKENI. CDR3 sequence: CASSTGGANEQYF. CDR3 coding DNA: TGTGCCAGCTCGACAGGGGGCGCGAACGAGCAGTACTTC.

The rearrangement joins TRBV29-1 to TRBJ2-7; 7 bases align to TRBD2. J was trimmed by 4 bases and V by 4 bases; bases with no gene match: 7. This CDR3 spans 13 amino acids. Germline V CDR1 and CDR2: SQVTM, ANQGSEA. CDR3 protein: CSVGALGGYEQYF. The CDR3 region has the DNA TGCAGCGTTGGAGCTCTGGGGGGGTACGAGCAGTACTTC.

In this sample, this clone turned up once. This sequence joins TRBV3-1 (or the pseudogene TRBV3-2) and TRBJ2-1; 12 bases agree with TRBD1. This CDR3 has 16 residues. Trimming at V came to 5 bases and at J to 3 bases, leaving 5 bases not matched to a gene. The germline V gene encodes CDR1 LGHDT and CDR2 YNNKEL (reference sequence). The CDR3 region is CASSTWDRGHYNEQFF. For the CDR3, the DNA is TGTGCCAGCAGCACTTGGGACAGGGGGCACTACAATGAGCAGTTCTTC.

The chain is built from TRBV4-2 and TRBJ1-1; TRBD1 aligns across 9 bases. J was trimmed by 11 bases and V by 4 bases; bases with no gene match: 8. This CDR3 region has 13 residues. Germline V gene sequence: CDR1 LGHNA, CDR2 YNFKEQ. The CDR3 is CASSPGTGYWAFF. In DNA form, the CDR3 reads TGTGCCAGCAGCCCGGGGACAGGGTATTGGGCTTTCTTT.

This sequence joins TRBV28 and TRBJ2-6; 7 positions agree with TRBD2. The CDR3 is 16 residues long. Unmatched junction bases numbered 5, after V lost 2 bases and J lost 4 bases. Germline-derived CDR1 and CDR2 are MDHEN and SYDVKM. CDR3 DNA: TGTGCCAGCAGTTTAGGGAGGGTATCCGGGGCCAACGTCCTGACTTTC. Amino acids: CASSLGRVSGANVLTF.

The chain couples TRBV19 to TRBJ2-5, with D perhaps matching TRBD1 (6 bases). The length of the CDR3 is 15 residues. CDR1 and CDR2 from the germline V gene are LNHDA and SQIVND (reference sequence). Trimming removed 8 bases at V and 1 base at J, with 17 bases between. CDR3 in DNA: TGTGCCAGTTCTAGGACAGCGTCACCCCAAGAGACCCAGTACTTC. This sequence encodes CASSRTASPQETQYF.

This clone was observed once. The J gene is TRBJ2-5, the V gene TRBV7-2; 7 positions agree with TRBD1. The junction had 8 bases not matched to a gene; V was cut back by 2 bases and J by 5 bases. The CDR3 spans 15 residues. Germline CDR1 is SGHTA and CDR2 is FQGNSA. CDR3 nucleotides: TGTGCCAGCAGCTTACCCGCAGGGGGTGGGGAGACCCAGTACTTC. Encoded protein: CASSLPAGGGETQYF.

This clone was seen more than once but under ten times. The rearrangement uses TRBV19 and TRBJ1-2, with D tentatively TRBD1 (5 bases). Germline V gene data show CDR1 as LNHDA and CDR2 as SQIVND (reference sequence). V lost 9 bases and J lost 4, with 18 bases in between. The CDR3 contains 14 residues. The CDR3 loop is CASSAQALGYGYTF. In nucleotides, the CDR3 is TGTGCCAGCAGCGCACAGGCTCTAGGCTATGGCTACACCTTC.

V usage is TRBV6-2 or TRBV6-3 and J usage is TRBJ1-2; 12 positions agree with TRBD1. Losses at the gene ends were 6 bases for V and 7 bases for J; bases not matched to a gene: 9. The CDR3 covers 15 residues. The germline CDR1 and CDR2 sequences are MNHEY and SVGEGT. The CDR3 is CASSQPGTGGFGYTF. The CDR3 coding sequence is TGTGCCAGCAGCCAACCCGGGACAGGGGGCTTTGGCTACACCTTC.

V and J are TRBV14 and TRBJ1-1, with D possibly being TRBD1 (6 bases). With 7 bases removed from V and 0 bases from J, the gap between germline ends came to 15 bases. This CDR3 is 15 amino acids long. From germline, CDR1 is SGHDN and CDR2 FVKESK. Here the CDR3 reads CASTSQGSMNTEAFF. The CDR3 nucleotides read TGTGCCAGCACAAGCCAGGGGTCGATGAACACTGAAGCTTTCTTT.

The CDR3 sequence: CASSPLKDRGETQYF. The DNA for the CDR3 is TGTGCCAGCAGCCCGCTGAAAGACAGGGGAGAGACCCAGTACTTC. The V and J genes are TRBV5-6 and TRBJ2-5; 8 nucleotides line up with TRBD1. V dropped 4 bases and J dropped 4; count of bases not matched to a gene: 9. Per the germline V gene, CDR1 is SGHDT and CDR2 is YYEEEE. This CDR3 is 15 amino acids long.

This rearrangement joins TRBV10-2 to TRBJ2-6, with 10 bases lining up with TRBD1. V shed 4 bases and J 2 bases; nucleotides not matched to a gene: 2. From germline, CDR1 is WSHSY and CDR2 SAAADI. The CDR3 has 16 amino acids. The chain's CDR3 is CASSGQGAAGANVLTF. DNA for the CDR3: TGCGCCAGCAGTGGACAGGGGGCGGCTGGGGCCAACGTCCTGACTTTC.

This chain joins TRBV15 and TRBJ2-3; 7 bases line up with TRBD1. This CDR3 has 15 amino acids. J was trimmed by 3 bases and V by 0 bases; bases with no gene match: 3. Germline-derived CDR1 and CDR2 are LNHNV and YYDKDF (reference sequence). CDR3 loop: CATSRDDRDTDTQYF. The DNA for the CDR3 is TGTGCCACCAGCAGAGATGACAGGGATACAGATACGCAGTATTTT.

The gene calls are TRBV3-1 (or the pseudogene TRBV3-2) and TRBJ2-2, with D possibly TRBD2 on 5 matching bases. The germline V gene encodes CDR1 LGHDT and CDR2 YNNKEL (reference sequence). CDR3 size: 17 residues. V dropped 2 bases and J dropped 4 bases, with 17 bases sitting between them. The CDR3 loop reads CASSQPRIGVGTGELFF. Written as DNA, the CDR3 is TGTGCCAGCAGCCAACCACGGATCGGGGTCGGCACCGGGGAGCTGTTTTTT.

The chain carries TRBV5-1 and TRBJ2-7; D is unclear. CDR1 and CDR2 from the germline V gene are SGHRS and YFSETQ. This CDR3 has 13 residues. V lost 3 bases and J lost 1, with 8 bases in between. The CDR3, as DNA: TGCGCCAGCAGCTCGCGTGATTCCTACGAGCAGTACTTC. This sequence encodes CASSSRDSYEQYF.

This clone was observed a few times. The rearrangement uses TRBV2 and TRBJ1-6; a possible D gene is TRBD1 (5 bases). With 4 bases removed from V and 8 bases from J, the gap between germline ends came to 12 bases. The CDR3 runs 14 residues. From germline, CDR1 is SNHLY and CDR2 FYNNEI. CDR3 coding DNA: TGTGCCAGCAGTGCATTACAGGCGGATTCACCCCTCCACTTT. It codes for CASSALQADSPLHF.

CDR3 in DNA: TGTGCCAGCAGCCCGGGACTTCCCCGGGGCTACAATGAGCAGTTCTTC. Translation: CASSPGLPRGYNEQFF. The V call is TRBV6-2 or TRBV6-3, the J call TRBJ2-1, with a tentative D call TRBD2 (6 bases). CDR3 length: 16 residues. From germline, CDR1 is MNHEY and CDR2 SVGEGT. Trimming removed 6 bases at V and 3 bases at J, with 18 bases between.

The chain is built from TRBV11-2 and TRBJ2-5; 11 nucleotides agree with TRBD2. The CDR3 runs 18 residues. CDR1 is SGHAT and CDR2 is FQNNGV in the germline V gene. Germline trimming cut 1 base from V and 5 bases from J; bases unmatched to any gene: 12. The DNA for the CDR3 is TGTGCCAGCAGCTTAGGAACGCTACTAGCGGGAGTAGGGGAGACCCAGTACTTC. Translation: CASSLGTLLAGVGETQYF.

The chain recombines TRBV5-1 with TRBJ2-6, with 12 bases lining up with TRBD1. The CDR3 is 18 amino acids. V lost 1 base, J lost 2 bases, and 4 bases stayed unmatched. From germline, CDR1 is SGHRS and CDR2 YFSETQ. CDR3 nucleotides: TGCGCCAGCAGCTTGACCGGGACAGGGGGCGCTGGGGCCAACGTCCTGACTTTC. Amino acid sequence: CASSLTGTGGAGANVLTF.

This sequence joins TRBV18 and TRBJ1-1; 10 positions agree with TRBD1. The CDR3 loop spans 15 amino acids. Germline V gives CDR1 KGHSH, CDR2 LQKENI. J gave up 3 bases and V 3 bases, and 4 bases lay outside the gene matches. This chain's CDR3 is CASSPTGTGDTEAFF. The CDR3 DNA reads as TGTGCCAGCTCACCTACCGGGACAGGGGACACTGAAGCTTTCTTT. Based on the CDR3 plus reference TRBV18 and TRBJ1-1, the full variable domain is NAGVMQNPRHLVRRRGQEARLRCSPMKGHSHVYWYRQLPEEGLKFMVYLQKENIIDESGMPKERFSAEFPKEGPSILRIQQVVRGDSAAYFCASSPTGTGDTEAFFGQGTRLTVV.

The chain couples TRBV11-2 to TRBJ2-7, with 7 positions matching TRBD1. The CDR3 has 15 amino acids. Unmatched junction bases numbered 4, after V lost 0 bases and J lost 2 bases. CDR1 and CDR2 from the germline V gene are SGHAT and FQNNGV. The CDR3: CASSLDTDRAYEQYF. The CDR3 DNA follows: TGTGCCAGCAGCTTAGACACCGACAGGGCCTACGAGCAGTACTTC.

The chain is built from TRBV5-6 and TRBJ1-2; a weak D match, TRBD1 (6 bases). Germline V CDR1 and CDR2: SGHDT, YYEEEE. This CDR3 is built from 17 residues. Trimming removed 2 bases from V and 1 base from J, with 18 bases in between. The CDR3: CASSFPARGQGNYGYTF. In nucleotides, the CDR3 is TGTGCCAGCAGCTTCCCGGCCAGGGGCCAAGGTAACTATGGCTACACCTTC.

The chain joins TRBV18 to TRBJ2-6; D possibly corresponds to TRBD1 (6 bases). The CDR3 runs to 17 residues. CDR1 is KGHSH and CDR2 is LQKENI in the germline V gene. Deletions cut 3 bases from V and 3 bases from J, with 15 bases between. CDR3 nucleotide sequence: TGTGCCAGCTCACCCGTCTCCACAGGGTTTGGGGCCAACGTCCTGACTTTC. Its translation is CASSPVSTGFGANVLTF.

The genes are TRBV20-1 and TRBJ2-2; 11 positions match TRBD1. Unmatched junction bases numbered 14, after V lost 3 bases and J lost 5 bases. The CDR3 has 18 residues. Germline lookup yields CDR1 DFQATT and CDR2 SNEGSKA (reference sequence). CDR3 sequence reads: CSASGPRGQGVWTGELFF. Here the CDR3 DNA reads TGCAGTGCTAGTGGGCCCCGGGGACAGGGGGTTTGGACCGGGGAGCTGTTTTTT.

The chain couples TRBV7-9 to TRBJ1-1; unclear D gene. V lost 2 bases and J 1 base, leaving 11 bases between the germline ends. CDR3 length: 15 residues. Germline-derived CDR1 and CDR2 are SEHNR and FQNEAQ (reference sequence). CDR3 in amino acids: CASSLLAGPNTEAFF. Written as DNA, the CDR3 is TGTGCCAGCAGCTTATTGGCAGGTCCGAACACTGAAGCTTTCTTT.

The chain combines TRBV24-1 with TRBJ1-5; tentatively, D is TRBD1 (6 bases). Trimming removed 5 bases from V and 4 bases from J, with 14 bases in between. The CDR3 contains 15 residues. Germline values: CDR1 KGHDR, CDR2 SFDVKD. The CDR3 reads CATSAGEGLNQPQHF. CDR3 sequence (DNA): TGTGCCACCAGTGCAGGGGAGGGCTTGAATCAGCCCCAGCATTTT.